This is a list of T cell receptor beta chains from one sample in a study of blood T cells in healthy people across ages. TCRdb reprocessed the 5' RACE reads via MiXCR and lists one record per CDR3 protein. The sample includes about a million distinct CDR3 sequences, about 51% seen only once; the top ten take roughly 23%. Specimen: blood. The receptors shown here come from a woman aged 60-75 years in good health. CDR3s include the opening cysteine and the closing phenylalanine or tryptophan. The D gene is left open where the match is weak. A row's size may be missing; if present it is once, few, many or a size class.

j_gene: TRBJ1-4
v_gene: TRBV3-1
abundance: .
d_gene: .
CDR3nt: TGTGCCAGCAGCAAAGTGGCGGTTCGACAGGCAAAACTGTTTTTT
CDR3aa: CASSKVAVRQAKLFF

j_gene: TRBJ2-1
v_gene: TRBV29-1
abundance: few
d_gene: .
CDR3nt: TGCAGCGTTGGGAGAAGGTTGGCTCTATACAATGAGCAGTTCTTC
CDR3aa: CSVGRRLALYNEQFF

j_gene: TRBJ2-7
v_gene: TRBV20-1
abundance: few
d_gene: TRBD2
CDR3nt: TGCAGTGCTTCCGGGACTAGCGGGACTTCTCCGCTCGACGAGCAGTACTTC
CDR3aa: CSASGTSGTSPLDEQYF

j_gene: TRBJ1-2
v_gene: TRBV29-1
abundance: .
d_gene: TRBD1
CDR3nt: TGCAGCGTTGAAGATAGGAGGGGGCGTGAAGGCTACACCTTC
CDR3aa: CSVEDRRGREGYTF

j_gene: TRBJ1-5
v_gene: TRBV6-1
abundance: .
d_gene: TRBD1
CDR3nt: TGTGCCAGCAGTCCGGACAGGAGCAGCAATCAGCCCCAGCATTTT
CDR3aa: CASSPDRSSNQPQHF

j_gene: TRBJ2-3
v_gene: TRBV7-2
abundance: .
d_gene: .
CDR3nt: TGTGCCAGCAGCTTTAGGGTGGGGCCAGAAGATACGCAGTATTTT
CDR3aa: CASSFRVGPEDTQYF

j_gene: TRBJ2-7
v_gene: TRBV25-1
abundance: .
d_gene: .
CDR3nt: TGTGCCAGCAGTGAGGGATCCTCAAATAAGGAGCAGTACTTC
CDR3aa: CASSEGSSNKEQYF

j_gene: TRBJ2-5
v_gene: TRBV7-2
abundance: .
d_gene: .
CDR3nt: TGTGCCAGCAGCTCAACACGTGGACTCCAAGAGACCCAGTACTTC
CDR3aa: CASSSTRGLQETQYF

j_gene: TRBJ2-1
v_gene: TRBV20-1
abundance: .
d_gene: .
CDR3nt: TGCAGTACGGGAAACAATGAGCAGTTCTTC
CDR3aa: CSTGNNEQFF

j_gene: TRBJ1-2
v_gene: TRBV12-3/TRBV12-4
abundance: .
d_gene: .
CDR3nt: TGTGCCAGCAGTTTCTCTCCACAAGGACACCTCCCATATGGCTACACCTTC
CDR3aa: CASSFSPQGHLPYGYTF

j_gene: TRBJ1-2
v_gene: TRBV10-3
abundance: .
d_gene: TRBD1
CDR3nt: TGTGCCATCAGTAAGACGACAGGGTGGGATGGCTACACCTTC
CDR3aa: CAISKTTGWDGYTF

j_gene: TRBJ2-3
v_gene: TRBV5-1
abundance: .
d_gene: TRBD1
CDR3nt: TGCGCCAGCACATTAGGGACAGGGAGGACAGATACGCAGTATTTT
CDR3aa: CASTLGTGRTDTQYF

j_gene: TRBJ2-5
v_gene: TRBV4-1
abundance: .
d_gene: .
CDR3nt: TGCGCCAGCAGCCGAGTGCACAGGGAGACCCAGTACTTC
CDR3aa: CASSRVHRETQYF

j_gene: TRBJ2-7
v_gene: TRBV13
abundance: once
d_gene: TRBD2
CDR3nt: TGTGCCAGCAGCTTCTCACTAGCGGTTTCCTACGAGCAGTACTTC
CDR3aa: CASSFSLAVSYEQYF

j_gene: TRBJ2-7
v_gene: TRBV12-3/TRBV12-4
abundance: .
d_gene: .
CDR3nt: TGTGCCAGCAGGACGGGACACGCCGAGCAGTACTTC
CDR3aa: CASRTGHAEQYF

j_gene: TRBJ2-5
v_gene: TRBV12-3/TRBV12-4
abundance: .
d_gene: TRBD1
CDR3nt: TGTGCCAGCAGACCGACAGGGGGAGAGACCCAGTACTTC
CDR3aa: CASRPTGGETQYF

j_gene: TRBJ1-4
v_gene: TRBV20-1
abundance: .
d_gene: TRBD1
CDR3nt: TGCAGTGCTAATAGTGTATCTCTTGGGACAGGGAATGAAAAACTGTTTTTT
CDR3aa: CSANSVSLGTGNEKLFF

j_gene: TRBJ1-6
v_gene: TRBV25-1
abundance: few
d_gene: TRBD1
CDR3nt: TGTGCCAGCCAGGGACAGGACAACTATAATTCACCCCTCCACTTT
CDR3aa: CASQGQDNYNSPLHF